Described below is a single T cell receptor (beta chain) sequence and its context. Its binding antigen is unknown. Nothing much larger sits one base from this clone, and base qualities are not available. The data belong to a study of cytomegalovirus exposure and HLA in healthy donors (dated by TCRdb to 2015 to 2018). For context, the study as a whole: In an earlier analysis of 587 of the donors, 276 Gb of sequence data and roughly 100 million unique TCR beta sequences from roughly 200 million T cells were reported. An early release covering approximately 600 HLA-typed donors comprised 250 to 350 gigabases of sequencing data and 85 million to 100 million unique TCR sequences. Of the roughly 390 genotyped donors, less than 85% were placed in the genetic ancestry cluster associated with self-reported Caucasian donors. The aim of the study was to test whether cataloging public T cell receptors could identify signatures of past pathogen exposure. The T cell repertoires of 700 or so subjects were profiled by immunosequencing and related to cytomegalovirus serostatus. Besides the first cohort of roughly 660 subjects, a separate validation cohort made up of about 120 different subjects was used. High-throughput TCR immunosequencing, statistical association of individual TCRs with disease status, and machine learning were combined to predict cytomegalovirus infection status. A later analysis re-examined previously published TCR beta repertoires from more than 550 donors and added high-resolution HLA genotyping to investigate patterns of TCR occurrence. Rather than using new phenotypic data, the later analysis identified candidate immune exposures from TCR beta sequences and from how often those sequences occurred across donors. In an earlier analysis of 500 to 650 of the donors, high-throughput TCR beta sequencing was used to judge whether each TCR beta V gene segment behaved as functional or pseudogenic. Donor age, sex, ethnicity and CMV serostatus were collected together with the repertoire data. A later genetic analysis used genome-wide SNP genotypes for about three fifths of the 666 donors, treating that subset as a discovery cohort. Every repertoire in the discovery cohort had been generated on one and the same sequencing platform. HLA typing included class I and class II loci at four-digit resolution. Typing coverage differed by locus: A, B, C, DRB1 and DQB1 were typed in roughly 620-630 donors, DQA1 in approximately 520, DPA1 in 600 to 610, and DPB1 in about 450. Because of strong linkage in the cohort, roughly five DR-DQ haplotypes were treated as single units for association and clustering. Among roughly 400 genotyped donors of the cohort, an average of around 240,000 unique TCR beta nucleotide sequences were sequenced per donor, about a sixth of them non-productive.

Overall study results and their limits: It was suggested by the authors that the approach could potentially be generalized to other disease states and immunological phenotypes. In a later analysis, several top co-occurrence clusters were reported to appear linked to parvovirus B19, influenza, CMV and Epstein-Barr virus. According to a later analysis, most CMV-associated TCR beta chains appeared to be HLA-restricted, and the HLA associations seemed to be driven largely by CMV exposure. A cluster of highly shared sequence variants was judged likely to be a technical artifact of the sequencing pipeline. Because HLA typing was unavailable for some donors at each locus, only the typed subset was used in association tests. Linkage disequilibrium might explain the correlated functional status among segregating V segments, but an unknown experimental factor could not be ruled out. Because counts were too low, seventeen rarely observed V segments, including chromosome 9 orphons, were excluded from the earlier analysis of around 640 of the donors. In a later analysis, HLA-associated TCR beta chains were found to be more clonally expanded and to have lower generation probabilities than equally common non-associated chains. Broadly in line with IMGT annotations, most TCR beta V segments showed up in productive rearrangements about 90% or about 30% of the time in an earlier analysis of about 500 of the donors. In a later genetic analysis, a missense DCLRE1C variant was associated with V-gene and J-gene trimming of TCR beta chains, and the association was replicated in an independent cohort. In the study, about 150 TCR beta chains were listed as associated with cytomegalovirus. In a later analysis, over 15,000 TCR beta sequences were associated with specific HLA alleles at a false discovery rate of 0.05. Three of the identified cytomegalovirus-associated TCR beta chains were confirmed in vitro to be specific for cytomegalovirus antigens. Some IMGT-functional V segments, including TRBV6-2 and TRBV6-3, could not be told apart with the 87-base-pair reads, so those segments were excluded. This cohort had only TCR beta chains sequenced, and the lack of alpha or paired-chain data limited which features could be detected. Sequencing depth was assumed to be roughly uniform across donors in the presence/absence analyses, though that assumption may not hold. When HLA alleles, especially DR and DQ, strongly co-occurred, attributing TCR associations to individual alleles was difficult. A later analysis found that TCR association rates varied across HLA loci, with DRB1 alleles showing the most associated TCRs and HLA-C alleles the fewest. Compared with the roughly 720-donor mean, donors in an Asian-associated ancestry cluster had fewer N-insertions in productive TCRs, according to a later genetic analysis. The only immune exposure information available for the cohort was CMV serostatus. Most TCR sequences were observed very rarely across donors, whereas some public TCRs were present in many individuals. The classifier was reported to diagnose cytomegalovirus status with high specificity and sensitivity in both the original and validation cohorts. A further reported finding was that TCR beta sequences accurately predicted the HLA-A and HLA-B alleles for most subjects in the first cohort.

Libraries were built with the immunoSEQ multiplex PCR assay. The multiplex PCR relied on a mix of 60 forward primers for TCR Vbeta segments and 13 reverse primers for TCR Jbeta segments. A multiplex PCR assay on genomic DNA amplified the CDR3 region of rearranged TCR beta genes. On the Illumina HiSeq System, the amplified TCR beta libraries were sequenced as 87-base-pair reads. The original pipeline was this. Across the roughly 600 repertoires, a later analysis counted roughly 84 million unique TCR beta chains, about 10 million of which were shared by at least two donors. Raw reads were error-corrected and collapsed into unique sequences by a nearest-neighbor algorithm in which closely related sequences were merged to remove PCR and sequencing errors. Alignment of CDR3 sequences to IMGT reference sequences was used to assign V, D and J gene segments. For a sequence to be retained, a match of at least six nucleotides was required to both a V gene segment and a J gene segment. A rearrangement was called productive if the CDR3 had no stop codons and remained in frame with V and J, and every other rearrangement was called non-productive. CDR3 was defined by IMGT convention, running from the second conserved V-encoded cysteine to the conserved J-encoded phenylalanine. In an earlier analysis of approximately 500 of the donors, sequences lacking an unambiguous match to a single V gene segment were excluded. In an earlier analysis of 587 of the donors, V segments were called functional above 56.7% productive rearrangements and were called segregating when the between-donor standard deviation exceeded 5%. A statistical classification framework was built to diagnose cytomegalovirus status from the catalog of TCR beta chain sequences. V and J gene assignment, in a later analysis, came from comparing TCR nucleotide sequences with IMGT/GENE-DB human TR gene sequences. The TCRdist pipeline was used in a later analysis to assign CDR3 sequences and most-parsimonious VDJ recombination scenarios. A later analysis defined each TCR beta chain by its CDR3 amino acid sequence plus V-gene family, and excluded reads lacking a unique V-gene family. A later analysis removed 592 highly shared, low-generation-probability nucleotide sequences to deal with suspected cross-contamination and a sequencing artifact. In a later analysis, a clonal expansion index for each public chain was calculated from normalized within-repertoire ranks of inferred template counts. In a later analysis, generation probabilities were computed with a VDJ recombination model fitted to out-of-frame rearrangements, and the resulting probabilities were checked against IGoR. In a later analysis, TCR-TCR, TCR-HLA and TCR-CMV co-occurrence was scored with hypergeometric tests, and a repertoire-size bias correction was applied to TCR pairs. To estimate false discovery rates, a later analysis permuted the HLA or CMV assignments 20 times. A later analysis grouped co-occurring TCRs with DBSCAN, adding TCRdist sequence similarity when clustering within HLA-allele-positive subsets. Co-occurrence clustering excluded repertoires with fewer than 30,000 or more than 120,000 public chains, plus five with anomalous nucleotide sharing. The source is immuneACCESS, and TCRdb retained only in-frame sequences with V and J called. Part of the clones is not carried over; for the studies checked, unresolved V genes explain less than half of this, and the remainder is unexplained. V, J and clone size reflect that table, while D and trimming were determined from the DNA. This sample has approximately 220,000 clones in its table, and nearly 80% of those were observed once. The ten largest clones take up around 2% of the sample.

CDR1 GTSNPN and CDR2 SVGIG are derived from the germline V gene (reference sequence). Clipping removes 7 bases from V and 1 base from J, with 8 as the unmatched junction base count. Including cysteine and phenylalanine, the CDR3 has 15 amino acids. Only the CDR3 DNA stays, 45 bases, in frame from base 1. The cohort comprised some 680 healthy bone marrow donors. At the time of sampling, all cohort members were nominally healthy, though unrecorded immune exposures were likely present. The donor was CMV seronegative and belonged to the group of 352 seronegative cohort members. Every donor gave a peripheral blood sample, and the peripheral blood mononuclear cells from that sample were used for TCR beta sequencing. The Qiagen DNeasy Blood Extraction Kit was used to extract genomic DNA from the blood cell samples.

Recombination joined TRBV30 with TRBJ1-3; TRBD1 fits 9 bases in the junction. The sequencing sample was made of PBMCs. The TCR originated in a man between 18 and 29 years old in good health and CMV-seronegative. The CDR3 protein is CALAGQGLSGNTIYF. The DNA sequence is TGTGCCTTGGCGGGACAGGGATTATCTGGAAACACCATATATTTT.